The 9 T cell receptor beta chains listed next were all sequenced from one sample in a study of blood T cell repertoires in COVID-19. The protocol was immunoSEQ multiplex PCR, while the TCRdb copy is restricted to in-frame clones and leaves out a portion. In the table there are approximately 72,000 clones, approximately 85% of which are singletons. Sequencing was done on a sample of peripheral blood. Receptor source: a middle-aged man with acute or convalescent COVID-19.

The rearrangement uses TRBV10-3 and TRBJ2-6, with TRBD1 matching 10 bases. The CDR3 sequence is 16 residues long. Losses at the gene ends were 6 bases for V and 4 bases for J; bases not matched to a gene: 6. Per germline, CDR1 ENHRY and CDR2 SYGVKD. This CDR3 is CAISRDRGLGANVLTF. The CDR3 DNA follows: TGTGCCATCAGCCGGGACAGGGGTTTGGGGGCCAACGTCCTGACTTTC.

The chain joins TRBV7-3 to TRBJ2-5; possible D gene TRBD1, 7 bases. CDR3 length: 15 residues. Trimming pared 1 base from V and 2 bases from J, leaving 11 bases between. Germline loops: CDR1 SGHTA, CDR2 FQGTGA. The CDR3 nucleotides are TGTGCCAGCAGCTTAATCGCAGGGGGGCAAGAGACCCAGTACTTC. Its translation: CASSLIAGGQETQYF.

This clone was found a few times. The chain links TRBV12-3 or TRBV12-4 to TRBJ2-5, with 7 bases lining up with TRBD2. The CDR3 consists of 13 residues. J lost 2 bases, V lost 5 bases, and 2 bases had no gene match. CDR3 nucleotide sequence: TGTGCCAGCAGTGGGGGGGGGCAAGAGACCCAGTACTTC. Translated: CASSGGGQETQYF.

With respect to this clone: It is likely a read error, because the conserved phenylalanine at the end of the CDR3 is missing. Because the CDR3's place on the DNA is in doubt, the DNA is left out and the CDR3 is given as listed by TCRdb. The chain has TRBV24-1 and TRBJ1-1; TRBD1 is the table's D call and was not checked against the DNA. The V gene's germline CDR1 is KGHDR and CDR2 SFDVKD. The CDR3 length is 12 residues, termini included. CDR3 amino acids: CATSDFRMDREI.

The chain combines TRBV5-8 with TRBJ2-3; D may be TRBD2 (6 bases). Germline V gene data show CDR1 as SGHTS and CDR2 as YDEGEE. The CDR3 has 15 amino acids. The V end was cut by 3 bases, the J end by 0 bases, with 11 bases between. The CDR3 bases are TGTGCCAGCAGCTCCTCCGGGGGTAGCACAGATACGCAGTATTTT. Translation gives CASSSSGGSTDTQYF. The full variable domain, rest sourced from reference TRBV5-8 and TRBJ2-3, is EAGVTQSPTHLIKTRGQQATLRCSPISGHTSVYWYQQALGLGLQFLLWYDEGEERNRGNFPPRFSGRQFPNYSSELNVNALELEDSALYLCASSSSGGSTDTQYFGPGTRLTVL.

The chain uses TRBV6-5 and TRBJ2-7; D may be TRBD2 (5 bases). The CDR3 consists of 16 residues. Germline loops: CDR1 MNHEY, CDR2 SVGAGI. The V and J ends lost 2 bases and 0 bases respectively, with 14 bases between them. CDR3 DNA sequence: TGTGCCAGCAGTTACGGATGGCTGGGGAGCTCCTACGAGCAGTACTTC. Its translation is CASSYGWLGSSYEQYF.

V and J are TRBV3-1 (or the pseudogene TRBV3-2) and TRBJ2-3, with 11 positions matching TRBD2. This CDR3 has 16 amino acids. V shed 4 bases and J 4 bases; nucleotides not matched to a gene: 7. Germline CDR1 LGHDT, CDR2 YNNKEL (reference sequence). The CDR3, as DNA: TGTGCCAGCAGCCTCATAGCGGGGGGGCGGGCAGATACGCAGTATTTT. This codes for CASSLIAGGRADTQYF.

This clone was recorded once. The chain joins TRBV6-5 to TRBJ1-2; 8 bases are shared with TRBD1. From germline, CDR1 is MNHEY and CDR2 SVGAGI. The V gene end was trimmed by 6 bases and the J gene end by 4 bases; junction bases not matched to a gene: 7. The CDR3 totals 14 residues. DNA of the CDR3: TGTGCCAGCAGCTTACAGGGGGTCGGCTATGGCTACACCTTC. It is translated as CASSLQGVGYGYTF.

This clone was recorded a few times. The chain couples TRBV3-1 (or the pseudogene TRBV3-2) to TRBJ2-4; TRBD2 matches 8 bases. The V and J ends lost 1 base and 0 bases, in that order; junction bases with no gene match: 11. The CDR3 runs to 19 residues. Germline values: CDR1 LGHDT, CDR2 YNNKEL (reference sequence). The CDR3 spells CASSQAKSGGLIAKNIQYF. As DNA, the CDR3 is TGTGCCAGCAGCCAAGCTAAGAGCGGGGGCCTTATAGCCAAAAACATTCAGTACTTC.